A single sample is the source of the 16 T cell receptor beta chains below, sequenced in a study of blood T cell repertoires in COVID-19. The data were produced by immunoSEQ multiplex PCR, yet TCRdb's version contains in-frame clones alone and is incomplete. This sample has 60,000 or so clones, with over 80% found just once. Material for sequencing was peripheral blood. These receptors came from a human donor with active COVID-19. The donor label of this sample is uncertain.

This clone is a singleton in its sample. CDR3 in DNA: TGTGCCAGCAGCCAAGATTTGGTGAGTGGGGCCAACGTCCTGACTTTC. Its protein product is CASSQDLVSGANVLTF. This chain joins TRBV3-1 (or the pseudogene TRBV3-2) and TRBJ2-6; D remains ambiguous. CDR3 length equals 16 residues. V dropped 0 bases and J dropped 3 bases, with 9 bases sitting between them. CDR1 and CDR2 from the germline V gene are LGHDT and YNNKEL (reference sequence).

The CDR3 spells CASSLQTDASLTTQYF. CDR3 in DNA: TGTGCCAGCAGCCTCCAGACAGATGCCTCCTTGACTACGCAGTATTTT. The chain is built from TRBV7-6 and TRBJ2-3; D might be TRBD1 (5 bases). Germline V gives CDR1 SGHVS, CDR2 FNYEAQ. V lost 5 bases to trimming and J lost 8 bases, with 23 bases between them. This CDR3 comprises 16 residues.

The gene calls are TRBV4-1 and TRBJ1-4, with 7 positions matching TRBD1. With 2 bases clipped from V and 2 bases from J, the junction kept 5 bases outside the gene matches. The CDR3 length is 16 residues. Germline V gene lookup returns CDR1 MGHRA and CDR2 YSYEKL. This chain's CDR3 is CASSQTRDSTNEKLFF. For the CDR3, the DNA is TGCGCCAGCAGCCAAACCCGGGACAGTACTAATGAAAAACTGTTTTTT.

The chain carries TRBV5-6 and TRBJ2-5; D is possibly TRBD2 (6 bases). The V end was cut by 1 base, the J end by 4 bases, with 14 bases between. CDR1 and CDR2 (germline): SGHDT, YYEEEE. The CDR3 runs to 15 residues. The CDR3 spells CASSLSWRGGETQYF. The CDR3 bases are TGTGCCAGCAGCTTGAGTTGGAGGGGAGGAGAGACCCAGTACTTC.

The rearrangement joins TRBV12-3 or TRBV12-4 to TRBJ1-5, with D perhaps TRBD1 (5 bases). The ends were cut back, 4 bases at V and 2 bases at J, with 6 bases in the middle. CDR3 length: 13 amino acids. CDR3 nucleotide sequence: TGTGCCAGCAGTTCACAGGGCAATCAGCCCCAGCATTTT. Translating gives CASSSQGNQPQHF.

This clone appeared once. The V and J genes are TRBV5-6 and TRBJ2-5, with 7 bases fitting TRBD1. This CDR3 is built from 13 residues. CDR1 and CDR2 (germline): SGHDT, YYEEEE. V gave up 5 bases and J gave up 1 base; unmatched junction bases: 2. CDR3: CASSQGVQETQYF. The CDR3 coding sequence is TGTGCCAGCAGTCAGGGGGTCCAAGAGACCCAGTACTTC.

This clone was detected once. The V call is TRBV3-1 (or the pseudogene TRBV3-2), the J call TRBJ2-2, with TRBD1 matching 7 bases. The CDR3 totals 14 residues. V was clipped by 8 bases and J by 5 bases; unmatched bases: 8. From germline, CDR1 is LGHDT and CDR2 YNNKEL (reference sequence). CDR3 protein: CASRQRGQTGELFF. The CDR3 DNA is TGTGCCAGCCGGCAGAGGGGGCAAACCGGGGAGCTGTTTTTT.

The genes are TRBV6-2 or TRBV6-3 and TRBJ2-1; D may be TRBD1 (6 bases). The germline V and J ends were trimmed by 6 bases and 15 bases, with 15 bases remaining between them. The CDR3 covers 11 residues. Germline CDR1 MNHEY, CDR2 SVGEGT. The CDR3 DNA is TGTGCCAGCAGCCTCGGGCAGGGGCTGTTCTTC. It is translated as CASSLGQGLFF.

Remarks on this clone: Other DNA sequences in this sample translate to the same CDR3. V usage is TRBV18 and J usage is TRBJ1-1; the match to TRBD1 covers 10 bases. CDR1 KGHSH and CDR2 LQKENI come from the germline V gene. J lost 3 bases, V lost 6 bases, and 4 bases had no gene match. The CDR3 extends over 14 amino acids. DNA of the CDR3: TGTGCCAGCTCGCGGACAGGGGGGGACACTGAAGCTTTCTTT. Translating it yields CASSRTGGDTEAFF. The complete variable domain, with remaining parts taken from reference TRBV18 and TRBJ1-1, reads NAGVMQNPRHLVRRRGQEARLRCSPMKGHSHVYWYRQLPEEGLKFMVYLQKENIIDESGMPKERFSAEFPKEGPSILRIQQVVRGDSAAYFCASSRTGGDTEAFFGQGTRLTVV.

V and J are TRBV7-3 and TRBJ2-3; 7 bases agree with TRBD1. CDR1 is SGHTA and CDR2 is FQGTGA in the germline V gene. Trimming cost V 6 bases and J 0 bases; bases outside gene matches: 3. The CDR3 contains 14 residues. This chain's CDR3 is CASSLGQSTDTQYF. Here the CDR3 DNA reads TGTGCCAGCAGTCTGGGACAGAGCACAGATACGCAGTATTTT.

The CDR3 nucleotides read TGTGCCAGCAGTCCATTGGCCAATACCCACCAAGAGACCCAGTACTTC. Translated: CASSPLANTHQETQYF. This rearrangement joins TRBV27 to TRBJ2-5; D call uncertain. With 5 bases removed from V and 0 bases from J, the gap between germline ends came to 16 bases. This CDR3 has 16 amino acids. CDR1 is MNHEY, CDR2 SMNVEV, per germline (reference sequence).

CDR3 in amino acids: CATSREAGANYEQYF. CDR3 coding DNA: TGTGCCACCAGCAGAGAAGCGGGAGCCAACTACGAGCAGTACTTC. The rearrangement uses TRBV15 and TRBJ2-7; 8 bases fit TRBD2. This CDR3 is built from 15 residues. CDR1 LNHNV and CDR2 YYDKDF come from the germline V gene (reference sequence). The J segment lost 3 bases and the V segment lost 0 bases, leaving 4 bases of the junction unmatched.

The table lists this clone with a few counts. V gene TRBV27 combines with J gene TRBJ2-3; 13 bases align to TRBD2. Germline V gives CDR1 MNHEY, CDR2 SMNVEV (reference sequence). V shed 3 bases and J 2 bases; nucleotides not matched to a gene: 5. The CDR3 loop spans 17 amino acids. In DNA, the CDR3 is TGTGCCAGCAGTTTGTCTGGGACTAGCGGGGACACAGATACGCAGTATTTT. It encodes CASSLSGTSGDTDTQYF.

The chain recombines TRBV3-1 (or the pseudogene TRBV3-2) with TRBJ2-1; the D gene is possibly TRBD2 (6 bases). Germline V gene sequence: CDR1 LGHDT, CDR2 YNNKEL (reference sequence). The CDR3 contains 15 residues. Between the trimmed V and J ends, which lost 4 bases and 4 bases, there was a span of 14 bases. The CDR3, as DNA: TGTGCCAGCAGCCCGAGACTAGAGGGGTACAATGAGCAGTTCTTC. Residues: CASSPRLEGYNEQFF.

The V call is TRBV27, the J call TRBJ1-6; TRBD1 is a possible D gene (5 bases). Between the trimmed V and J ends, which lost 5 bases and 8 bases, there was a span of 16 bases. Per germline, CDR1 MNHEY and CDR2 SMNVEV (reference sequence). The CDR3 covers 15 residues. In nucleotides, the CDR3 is TGTGCCAGCAGTCCTAGTCGGGGGTGGGATTCACCCCTCCACTTT. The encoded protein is CASSPSRGWDSPLHF.

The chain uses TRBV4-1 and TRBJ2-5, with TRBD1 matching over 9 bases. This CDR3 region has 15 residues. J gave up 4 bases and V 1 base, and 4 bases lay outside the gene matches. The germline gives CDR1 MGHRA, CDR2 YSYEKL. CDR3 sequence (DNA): TGCGCCAGCAGCCAAGGACAGGGGGATAGAGAGACCCAGTACTTC. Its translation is CASSQGQGDRETQYF.